This is a list of T cell receptor beta chains from one sample in a study of quantifying T cell responses using KT2 cells. TCRdb fed the UMI-ligation and nested PCR reads into MiXCR, producing one record per CDR3 protein. The sample consists of 25,000 to 35,000 distinct CDR3 sequences, 9% to 12% of them appearing once. The source material was PBMCs spiked with cells of the T cell clone KT2. The receptors come from a human donor. Both conserved end residues are part of each CDR3. D genes are given only for firm matches. Size is stated for part of the rows, as once, few or many counts, or as a class when the clone is expanded.

d_call j_call clone_size v_call cdr3_nt cdr3_aa
. TRBJ1-1 . TRBV2 TGTGCCAGCAGACTCGTCGGAAACACTGAAGCTTTCTTT CASRLVGNTEAFF
TRBD1 TRBJ1-5 few TRBV12-3/TRBV12-4 TGTGCCAGCAGTTTAGGGGACCCAGGGGGAGGTCAGCCCCAGCATTTT CASSLGDPGGGQPQHF
TRBD2 TRBJ2-2 . TRBV2 TGTGCCAGCAGTGTTAGCGGGAAGGCCGGGGAGCTGTTTTTT CASSVSGKAGELFF
. TRBJ2-6 few TRBV9 TGTGCCAGCAGCGATCTTAGCGGTAGAACTCAGGAGGCCAACGTCCTGACTTTC CASSDLSGRTQEANVLTF
. TRBJ1-6 . TRBV2 TGTGCCAGCAGCGCAACACTACCGCCTTCACCCCTCCACTTT CASSATLPPSPLHF
. TRBJ1-2 . TRBV20-1 TGCAGTGCTAGAGACGCCCGTGTCCCGTCCTATGGCTACACCTTC CSARDARVPSYGYTF
. TRBJ2-3 . TRBV21-1 TGTGCCAGCGGAAAGCGGGTCACAGATACGCAGTATTTT CASGKRVTDTQYF
TRBD1 TRBJ1-1 few TRBV25-1 TGTGCCAGCACCGGGACAGGGGAAACTCAAACTGAAGCTTTCTTT CASTGTGETQTEAFF
. TRBJ1-6 many TRBV4-2 TGTGCCAGCAGCCAGGCCTATAATTCACCCCTCCACTTT CASSQAYNSPLHF
. TRBJ2-3 . TRBV5-4 TGTGCCAGCAGCGAGGACGTTACCACAGATACGCAGTATTTT CASSEDVTTDTQYF